The 4 T cell receptor beta chains presented below share a single source sample, sequenced in a study of vaccination effects on CD4 cells after COVID-19. Antigen-specific CD4+ T cells were expanded with viral peptide pools in the ViraFEST assay before sequencing. After more than 9 days in culture, the CD4+ T cells were isolated. Prior SARS-CoV-2 infection was absent in the vaccine recipients, as shown by negative nucleocapsid antibodies. For these TCRs, the target antigens are not known. The method was immunoSEQ multiplex PCR; TCRdb's version includes in-frame clones alone and lacks a portion of them. The sample holds nearly 35,000 clones, 73% seen once. The sequenced sample was CD4+ T cells from PBMCs cultured with HCoV-OC43 spike peptides, obtained before COVID-19 vaccination. Subset denoted: HCoV-OC43 spike overlapping peptide pool stimulation. The receptors stem from a human donor who received a COVID-19 vaccine.

V is TRBV7-9 and J is TRBJ1-1; possible D gene TRBD1, 5 bases. CDR3 length: 16 amino acids. V was shortened by 5 bases and J by 1 base, with 17 bases between the two germline ends. CDR1 is SEHNR and CDR2 is FQNEAQ in the germline V gene (reference sequence). The CDR3 is CASSLSGFWGNTEAFF. The CDR3 bases are TGTGCCAGCAGCCTTTCAGGGTTTTGGGGGAACACTGAAGCTTTCTTT.

This clone was seen a handful of times. The rearrangement uses TRBV7-9 and TRBJ2-7, with 8 positions matching TRBD2. The trim removed 0 bases at V and 0 bases at J, leaving 4 bases unmatched. The CDR3 is 16 amino acids. Germline V gives CDR1 SEHNR, CDR2 FQNEAQ (reference sequence). The chain's CDR3 is CASSLAWREDSYEQYF. The CDR3 DNA reads TGTGCCAGCAGCTTAGCGTGGCGGGAGGACTCCTACGAGCAGTACTTC.

The chain couples TRBV9 to TRBJ2-5; weak D call: TRBD1 (5 bases). V dropped 0 bases and J dropped 4 bases, with 10 bases sitting between them. The CDR3 length is 14 residues. Per germline, CDR1 SGDLS and CDR2 YYNGEE. CDR3 in DNA: TGTGCCAGCAGCGTAGAACTCCAGGGAGAGACCCAGTACTTC. It yields the protein CASSVELQGETQYF.

The chain has TRBV29-1 and TRBJ1-4; 8 bases fit TRBD1. Germline V gene lookup returns CDR1 SQVTM and CDR2 ANQGSEA. This CDR3 contains 14 residues. Germline trimming cut 1 base from V and 6 bases from J; bases unmatched to any gene: 4. The CDR3 DNA reads TGCAGCGTTGAAGGTCCGGGACAGGATGAAAAACTGTTTTTT. Its protein product is CSVEGPGQDEKLFF.